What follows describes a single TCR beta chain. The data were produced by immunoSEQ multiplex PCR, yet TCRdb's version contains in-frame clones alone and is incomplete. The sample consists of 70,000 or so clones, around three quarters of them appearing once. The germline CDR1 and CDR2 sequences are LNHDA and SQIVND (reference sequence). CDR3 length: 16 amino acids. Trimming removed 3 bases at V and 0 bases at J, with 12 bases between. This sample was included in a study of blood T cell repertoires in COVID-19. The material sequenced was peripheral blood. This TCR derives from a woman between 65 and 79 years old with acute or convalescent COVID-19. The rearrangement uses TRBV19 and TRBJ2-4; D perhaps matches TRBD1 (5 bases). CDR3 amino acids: CASSIFSGKAKNIQYF. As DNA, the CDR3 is TGTGCCAGTAGTATTTTTTCAGGGAAAGCCAAAAACATTCAGTACTTC.